The 14 T cell receptor beta chains below were found in one sample sequenced in a study of T cell repertoires in cytomegalovirus infection (dated by TCRdb to between 2019 and 2020). Sequencing relied on an Illumina HiSeq 1500. TCRdb reworked the public reads: Q25 trimming with fastp, MiXCR clone assembly, productive beta chains retained. Rows with one shared CDR3 protein collapse into an entry with the most common genes and DNA. Counted in this sample were hundreds of thousands of distinct CDR3 sequences; about a tenth of them appeared once. The ten largest clones add up to approximately 2.3% of the sample. The sample taken for sequencing was PBMCs. These receptors all come from a human donor in good health (CMV status not recorded). Some clones in this sample may be carry-over from other donors' samples.

This clonotype has at least ten counts. This chain joins TRBV19 and TRBJ2-1, with 7 bases aligning to TRBD1. The CDR3 runs to 16 residues. With 6 bases clipped from V and 0 bases from J, the junction kept 8 bases outside the gene matches. Looked up from germline, CDR1 is LNHDA and CDR2 is SQIVND (reference sequence). This CDR3 is CASSPRQGGSYNEQFF. CDR3 DNA sequence: TGTGCCAGTAGCCCCCGACAGGGCGGCTCCTACAATGAGCAGTTCTTC.

This clonotype was observed many times. The rearrangement links TRBV7-9 to TRBJ2-3, with 8 bases that match TRBD2. Germline loops: CDR1 SEHNR, CDR2 FQNEAQ (reference sequence). V gave up 5 bases and J gave up 1 base; unmatched junction bases: 14. The CDR3 is 18 residues long. The CDR3 protein is CASSPPGVSGGRTDTQYF. DNA for the CDR3: TGTGCCAGCAGCCCGCCCGGGGTGAGCGGGGGACGCACAGATACGCAGTATTTT.

This clonotype has ten or more counts. This chain links TRBV20-1 with TRBJ1-6; tentatively, D is TRBD1 (6 bases). Trimming removed 0 bases from V and 6 bases from J, with 9 bases in between. The germline gives CDR1 DFQATT, CDR2 SNEGSKA (reference sequence). This CDR3 has 14 residues. In nucleotides, the CDR3 is TGCAGTGCTAGAGATTTCAGGGGTAATTCACCCCTCCACTTT. Protein: CSARDFRGNSPLHF.

This clonotype has at least ten counts. The chain has TRBV7-2 and TRBJ2-5, with a tentative D call TRBD1 (5 bases). The CDR3 contains 15 residues. CDR1 and CDR2 (germline): SGHTA, FQGNSA. Trimming shortened V by 5 bases and J by 2 bases, and 15 bases separated the two germline ends. Here the CDR3 reads CASSRSVGQQETQYF. As DNA, the CDR3 is TGTGCCAGCAGCAGATCGGTCGGACAACAAGAGACCCAGTACTTC.

The genes are TRBV29-1 and TRBJ1-2, with a possible D match to TRBD1 (5 bases). The CDR3 covers 18 residues. Germline lookup yields CDR1 SQVTM and CDR2 ANQGSEA. Trimming left V 0 bases short and J 4 bases short, with 24 bases between. CDR3: CSVEDRLRGRGRSYGYTF. In nucleotides, the CDR3 is TGCAGCGTTGAAGATCGCTTGAGGGGCCGGGGACGTAGCTATGGCTACACCTTC.

This chain uses TRBV20-1 with TRBJ2-3; D assignment may be TRBD1 or TRBD2 (6 bases each). Germline-derived CDR1 and CDR2 are DFQATT and SNEGSKA (reference sequence). V lost 5 bases and J 6 bases, leaving 12 bases between the germline ends. The CDR3 covers 12 residues. CDR3: CSAPRGRDTQYF. CDR3 in DNA: TGCAGTGCTCCGAGGGGGAGGGATACGCAGTATTTT.

This clonotype was found many times. The genes are TRBV10-2 and TRBJ1-2, with TRBD1 matching over 7 bases. Germline V lookup: CDR1 WSHSY, CDR2 SAAADI. V dropped 0 bases and J dropped 3; count of bases not matched to a gene: 10. This CDR3 is 17 amino acids long. This chain's CDR3 is CASSESPGQRRDYGYTF. CDR3 bases: TGCGCCAGCAGTGAGTCTCCGGGACAGAGACGGGACTATGGCTACACCTTC.

The table lists this clonotype with many counts. The junction and the germline gene differ at one end; a read error may be behind it. The V and J genes are TRBV6-5 and TRBJ2-7; 12 bases align to TRBD2. Per germline, CDR1 MNHEY and CDR2 SVGAGI. The length of the CDR3 is 14 residues. The CDR3: CASSYSTSGGPLDF. Here the CDR3 DNA reads TGTGCCAGCAGTTACTCGACTAGCGGGGGACCCCTGGACTTC.

There are a few counts of this clonotype. The chain has TRBV29-1 and TRBJ2-1, with 9 nucleotides matching TRBD2. The CDR3 covers 14 residues. The junction had 4 bases not matched to a gene; V was cut back by 6 bases and J by 1 base. The germline V gene encodes CDR1 SQVTM and CDR2 ANQGSEA. The CDR3 region has the DNA TGCAGCGTCCTAGCGGGGTATTCCTACAATGAGCAGTTCTTC. Translating it yields CSVLAGYSYNEQFF.

This clonotype turned up a few times. The chain couples TRBV15 to TRBJ2-7; D unclear. The CDR3 is made up of 13 amino acids. V lost 7 bases to trimming and J lost 0 bases, with 10 bases between them. The germline gives CDR1 LNHNV, CDR2 YYDKDF (reference sequence). The CDR3 region is CATNPDRSYEQYF. DNA of the CDR3: TGTGCCACCAACCCGGACCGCTCCTACGAGCAGTACTTC.

This clonotype has just a few counts. The CDR3 sequence is CASSLWGDSGANVLTF. The DNA for the CDR3 is TGTGCCAGCAGTTTATGGGGGGACTCTGGGGCCAACGTCCTGACTTTC. The rearrangement uses TRBV28 and TRBJ2-6; the D gene could be TRBD1 or TRBD2 (5 bases each). Germline-derived CDR1 and CDR2 are MDHEN and SYDVKM. The CDR3 spans 16 residues. V lost 0 bases and J 0 bases, leaving 6 bases between the germline ends.

The rearrangement uses TRBV20-1 and TRBJ2-2; D possibly uses TRBD1 or TRBD2 (5 bases each). The V end was cut by 4 bases, the J end by 3 bases, with 21 bases between. Looked up from germline, CDR1 is DFQATT and CDR2 is SNEGSKA (reference sequence). CDR3 length: 17 residues. Here the CDR3 DNA reads TGCAGTGCTATCTCAGGGACGGGTGGCGATTACACCGGGGAGCTGTTTTTT. Protein product: CSAISGTGGDYTGELFF.

This clonotype occurred many times. This sequence joins TRBV19 and TRBJ1-5; D not certain. Germline V gene sequence: CDR1 LNHDA, CDR2 SQIVND (reference sequence). The V gene lost 2 bases and the J gene lost 0 bases, with 8 bases spanning the gap. This CDR3 is 15 amino acids long. CDR3 sequence: CASSISVYSNQPQHF. The CDR3 DNA is TGTGCCAGTAGTATAAGTGTCTATAGCAATCAGCCCCAGCATTTT.

The table lists this clonotype with many counts. The chain employs TRBV7-6 and TRBJ2-2; D remains ambiguous. The V and J ends lost 7 bases and 14 bases respectively, with 14 bases between them. The CDR3 extends over 11 amino acids. Germline CDR1 reads SGHVS; CDR2 reads FNYEAQ. The CDR3 loop is CASTTTGSLFF. In nucleotides, the CDR3 is TGTGCCAGCACCACTACGGGTTCCCTGTTTTTT.